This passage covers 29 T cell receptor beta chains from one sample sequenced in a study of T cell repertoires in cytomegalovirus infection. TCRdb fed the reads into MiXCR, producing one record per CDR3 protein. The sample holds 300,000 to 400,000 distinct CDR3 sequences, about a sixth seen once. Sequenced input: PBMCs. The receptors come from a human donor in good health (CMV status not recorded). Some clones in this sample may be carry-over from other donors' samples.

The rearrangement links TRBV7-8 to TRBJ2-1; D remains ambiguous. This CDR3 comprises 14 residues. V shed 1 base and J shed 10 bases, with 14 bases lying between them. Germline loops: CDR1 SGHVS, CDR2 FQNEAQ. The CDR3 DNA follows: TGTGCCAGCAGCTTAGTAGTGGCTAGGCGGGAGCAGTTCTTC. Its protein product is CASSLVVARREQFF.

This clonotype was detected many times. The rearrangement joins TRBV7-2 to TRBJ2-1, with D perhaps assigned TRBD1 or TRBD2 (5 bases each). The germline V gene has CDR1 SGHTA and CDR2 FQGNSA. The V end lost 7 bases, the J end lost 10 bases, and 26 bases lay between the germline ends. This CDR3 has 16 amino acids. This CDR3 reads CASTDNRDAPFGEQFF. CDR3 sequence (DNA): TGTGCCAGCACCGACAACCGGGACGCTCCGTTCGGGGAGCAGTTCTTC.

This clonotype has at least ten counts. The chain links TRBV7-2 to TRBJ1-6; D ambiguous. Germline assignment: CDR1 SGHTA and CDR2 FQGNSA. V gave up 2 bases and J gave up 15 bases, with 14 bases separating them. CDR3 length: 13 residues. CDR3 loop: CASSLSPDLVLHF. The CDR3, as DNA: TGTGCCAGCAGCTTATCTCCAGATTTGGTCCTCCACTTT.

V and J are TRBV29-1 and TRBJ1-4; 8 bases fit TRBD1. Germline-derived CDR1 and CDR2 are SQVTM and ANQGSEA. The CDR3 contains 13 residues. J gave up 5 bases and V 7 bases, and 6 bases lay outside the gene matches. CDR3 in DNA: TGCAGCGCCTCGGACAGGGTGAATGAAAAACTGTTTTTT. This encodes CSASDRVNEKLFF.

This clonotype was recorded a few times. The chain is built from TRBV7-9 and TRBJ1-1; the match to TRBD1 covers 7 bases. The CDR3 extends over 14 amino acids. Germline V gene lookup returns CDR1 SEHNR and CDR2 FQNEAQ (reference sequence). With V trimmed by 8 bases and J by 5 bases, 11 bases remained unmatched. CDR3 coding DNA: TGTGCCAGCCGACCCCGGGACAGTAGGACTGAAGCTTTCTTT. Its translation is CASRPRDSRTEAFF.

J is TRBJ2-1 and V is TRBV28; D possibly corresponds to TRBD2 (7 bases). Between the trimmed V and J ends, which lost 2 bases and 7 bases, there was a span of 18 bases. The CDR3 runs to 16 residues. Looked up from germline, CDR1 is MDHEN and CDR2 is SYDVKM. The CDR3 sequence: CASSLMGGAGRNEQFF. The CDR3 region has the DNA TGTGCCAGCAGTTTAATGGGGGGGGCCGGGAGGAATGAGCAGTTCTTC.

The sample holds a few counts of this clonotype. CDR3 amino acids: CASSLGLYGAGVSSYNEQFF. The CDR3 bases are TGTGCCAGCAGCTTAGGGTTGTATGGTGCAGGAGTAAGCTCCTACAATGAGCAGTTCTTC. This chain connects TRBV7-9 to TRBJ2-1, with unresolved D. The CDR3 has 20 amino acids. Germline CDR1 SEHNR, CDR2 FQNEAQ (reference sequence). Trimming cost V 1 base and J 0 bases, with 22 bases left between them.

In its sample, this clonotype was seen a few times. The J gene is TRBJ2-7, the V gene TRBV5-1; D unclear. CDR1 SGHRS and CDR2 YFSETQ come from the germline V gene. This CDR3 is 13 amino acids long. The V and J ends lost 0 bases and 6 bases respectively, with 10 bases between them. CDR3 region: CASSLDRSLEQYF. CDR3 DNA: TGCGCCAGCAGCTTGGACAGATCGCTCGAGCAGTACTTC.

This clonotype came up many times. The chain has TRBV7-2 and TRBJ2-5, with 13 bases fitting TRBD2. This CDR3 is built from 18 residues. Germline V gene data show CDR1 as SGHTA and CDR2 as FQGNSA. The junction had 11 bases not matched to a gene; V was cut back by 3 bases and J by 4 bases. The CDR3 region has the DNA TGTGCCAGCAGCTTCGCCGGGACTAGCGGGAATATGCGAGAGACCCAGTACTTC. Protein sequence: CASSFAGTSGNMRETQYF.

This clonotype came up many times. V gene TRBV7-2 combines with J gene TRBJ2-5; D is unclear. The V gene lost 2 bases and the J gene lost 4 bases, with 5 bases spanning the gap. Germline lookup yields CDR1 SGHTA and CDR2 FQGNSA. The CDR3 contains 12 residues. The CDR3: CASSLWRETQYF. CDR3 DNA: TGTGCCAGCAGCTTATGGCGAGAGACCCAGTACTTC.

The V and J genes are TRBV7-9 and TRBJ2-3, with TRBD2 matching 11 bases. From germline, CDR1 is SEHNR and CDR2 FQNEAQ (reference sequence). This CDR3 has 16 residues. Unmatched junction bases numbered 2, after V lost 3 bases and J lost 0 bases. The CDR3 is CASSFGTSGSTDTQYF. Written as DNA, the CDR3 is TGTGCCAGCAGCTTCGGGACTAGCGGAAGCACAGATACGCAGTATTTT. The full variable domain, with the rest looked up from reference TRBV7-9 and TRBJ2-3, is DTGVSQNPRHKITKRGQNVTFRCDPISEHNRLYWYRQTLGQGPEFLTYFQNEAQLEKSRLLSDRFSAERPKGSFSTLEIQRTEQGDSAMYLCASSFGTSGSTDTQYFGPGTRLTVL.

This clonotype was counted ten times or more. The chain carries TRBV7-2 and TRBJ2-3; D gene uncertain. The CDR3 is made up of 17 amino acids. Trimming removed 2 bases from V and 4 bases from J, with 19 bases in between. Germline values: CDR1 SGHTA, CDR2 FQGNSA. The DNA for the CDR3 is TGTGCCAGCAGCTTAAAACGGTTGGGGTCAGTTGCAGATACGCAGTATTTT. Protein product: CASSLKRLGSVADTQYF.

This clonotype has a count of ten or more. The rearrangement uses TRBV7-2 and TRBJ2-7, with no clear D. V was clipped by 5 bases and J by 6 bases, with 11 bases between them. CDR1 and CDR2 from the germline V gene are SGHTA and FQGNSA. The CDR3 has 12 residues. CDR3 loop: CASSPVRAEQYF. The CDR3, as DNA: TGTGCCAGCAGCCCTGTAAGGGCCGAGCAGTACTTC.

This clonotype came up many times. The CDR3 reads CASSLDPGVQETQYF. The CDR3 bases are TGTGCCAGCAGCTTAGACCCAGGGGTCCAAGAGACCCAGTACTTC. This sequence joins TRBV7-6 and TRBJ2-5, with D perhaps TRBD1 (6 bases). The CDR3 loop spans 15 amino acids. Germline V gene sequence: CDR1 SGHVS, CDR2 FNYEAQ. The V and J ends lost 1 base and 1 base respectively, with 10 bases between them. Using reference TRBV7-6 and TRBJ2-5 for the parts outside the CDR3, the full variable domain is GAGVSQSPRYKVTKRGQDVALRCDPISGHVSLYWYRQALGQGPEFLTYFNYEAQQDKSGLPNDRFSAERPEGSISTLTIQRTEQRDSAMYRCASSLDPGVQETQYFGPGTRLLVL.

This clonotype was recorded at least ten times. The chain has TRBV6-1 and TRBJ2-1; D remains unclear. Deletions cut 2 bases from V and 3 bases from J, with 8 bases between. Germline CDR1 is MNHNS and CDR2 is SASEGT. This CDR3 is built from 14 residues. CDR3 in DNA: TGTGCCAGCAGTGAAAGTCAGAACTACAATGAGCAGTTCTTC. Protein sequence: CASSESQNYNEQFF.

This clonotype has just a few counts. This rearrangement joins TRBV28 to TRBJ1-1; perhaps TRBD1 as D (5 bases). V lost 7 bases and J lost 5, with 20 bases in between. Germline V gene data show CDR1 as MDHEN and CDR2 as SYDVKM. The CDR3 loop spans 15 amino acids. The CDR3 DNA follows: TGTGCCAGCACCCGGGCGAGGGGACGTTCTACTGAAGCTTTCTTT. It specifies CASTRARGRSTEAFF.

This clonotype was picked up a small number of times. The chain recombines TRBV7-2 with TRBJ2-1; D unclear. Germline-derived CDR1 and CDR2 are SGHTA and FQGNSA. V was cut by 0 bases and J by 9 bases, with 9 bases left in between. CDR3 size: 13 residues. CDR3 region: CASSLALRSEQFF. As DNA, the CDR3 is TGTGCCAGCAGCTTAGCGCTCCGTTCTGAGCAGTTCTTC.

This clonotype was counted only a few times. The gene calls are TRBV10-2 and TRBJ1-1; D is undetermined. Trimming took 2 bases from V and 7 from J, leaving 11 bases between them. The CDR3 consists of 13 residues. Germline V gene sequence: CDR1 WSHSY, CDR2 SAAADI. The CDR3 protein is CASSEGQAREAFF. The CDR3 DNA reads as TGCGCCAGCAGTGAGGGGCAAGCCCGTGAAGCTTTCTTT.

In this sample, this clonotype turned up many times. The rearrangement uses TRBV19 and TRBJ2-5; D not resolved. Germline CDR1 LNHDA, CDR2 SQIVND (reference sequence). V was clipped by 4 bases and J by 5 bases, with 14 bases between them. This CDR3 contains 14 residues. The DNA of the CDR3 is TGTGCCAGTAGTACCATCGACACCGACGAGACCCAGTACTTC. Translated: CASSTIDTDETQYF.

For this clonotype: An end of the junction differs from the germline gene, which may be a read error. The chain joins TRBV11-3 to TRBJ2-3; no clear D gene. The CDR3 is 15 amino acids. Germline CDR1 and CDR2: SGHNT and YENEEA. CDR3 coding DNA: TGTGACAGCAGCTTATGGGTAGAGGGCACAGATACGCAGTATTTT. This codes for CDSSLWVEGTDTQYF.

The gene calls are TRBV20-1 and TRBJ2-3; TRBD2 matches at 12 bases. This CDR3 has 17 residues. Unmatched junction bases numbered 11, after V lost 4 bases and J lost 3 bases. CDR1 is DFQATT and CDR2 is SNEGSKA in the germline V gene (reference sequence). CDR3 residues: CSATGLAGLRATDTQYF. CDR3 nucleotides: TGCAGTGCTACCGGACTAGCGGGATTGAGGGCAACAGATACGCAGTATTTT.

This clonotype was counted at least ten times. CDR3 DNA: TGTGCCAGCATCCCGCGGGGGGGCCGTTGGAATGAGCAGTTCTTC. This encodes CASIPRGGRWNEQFF. The rearrangement joins TRBV7-2 to TRBJ2-1, with 9 bases fitting TRBD2. V shed 7 bases and J 7 bases; nucleotides not matched to a gene: 11. CDR3 length equals 15 residues. Germline V gives CDR1 SGHTA, CDR2 FQGNSA.

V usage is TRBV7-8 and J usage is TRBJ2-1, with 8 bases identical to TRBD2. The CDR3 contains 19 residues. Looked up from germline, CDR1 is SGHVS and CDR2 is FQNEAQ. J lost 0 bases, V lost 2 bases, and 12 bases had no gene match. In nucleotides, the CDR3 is TGTGCCAGCAGCTTATACGGGCGGGGGGCCCCTAGCTCCTACAATGAGCAGTTCTTC. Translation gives CASSLYGRGAPSSYNEQFF.

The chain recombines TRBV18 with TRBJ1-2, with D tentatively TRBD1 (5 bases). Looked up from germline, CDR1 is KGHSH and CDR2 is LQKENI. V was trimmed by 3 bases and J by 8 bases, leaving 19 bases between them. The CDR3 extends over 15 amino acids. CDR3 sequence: CASSPWGQTSRGYTF. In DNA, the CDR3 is TGTGCCAGCTCACCTTGGGGCCAAACGTCCCGGGGCTACACCTTC. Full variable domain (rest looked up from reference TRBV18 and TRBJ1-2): NAGVMQNPRHLVRRRGQEARLRCSPMKGHSHVYWYRQLPEEGLKFMVYLQKENIIDESGMPKERFSAEFPKEGPSILRIQQVVRGDSAAYFCASSPWGQTSRGYTFGSGTRLTVV.

CDR3 DNA sequence: TGTGCCAGCAGCTTAGGCCTCGGACAGTACGATTCACCCCTCCACTTT. Translating it yields CASSLGLGQYDSPLHF. The chain couples TRBV13 to TRBJ1-6; D is perhaps TRBD1 (6 bases). The CDR3 sequence is 16 residues long. V shed 0 bases and J shed 8 bases, with 14 bases lying between them. Germline V lookup: CDR1 PRHDT, CDR2 FYEKMQ (reference sequence). Based on the CDR3 plus reference TRBV13 and TRBJ1-6, the full variable domain is AAGVIQSPRHLIKEKRETATLKCYPIPRHDTVYWYQQGPGQDPQFLISFYEKMQSDKGSIPDRFSAQQFSDYHSELNMSSLELGDSALYFCASSLGLGQYDSPLHFGNGTRLTVT.

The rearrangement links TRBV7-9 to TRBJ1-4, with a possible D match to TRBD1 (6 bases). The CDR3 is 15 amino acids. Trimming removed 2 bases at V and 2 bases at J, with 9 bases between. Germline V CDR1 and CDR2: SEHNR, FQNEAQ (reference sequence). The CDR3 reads CASSLSTGTNEKLFF. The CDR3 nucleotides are TGTGCCAGCAGCTTATCCACAGGGACTAATGAAAAACTGTTTTTT.

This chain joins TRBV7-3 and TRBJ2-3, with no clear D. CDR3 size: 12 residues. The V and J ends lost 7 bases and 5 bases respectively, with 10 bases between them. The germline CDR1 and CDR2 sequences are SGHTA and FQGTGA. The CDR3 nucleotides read TGTGCCAGCAACAATAGGGTAGATACGCAGTATTTT. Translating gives CASNNRVDTQYF.

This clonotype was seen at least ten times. The DNA of the CDR3 is TGTGCCAGCAGCCTCTCCTTAGCGGCGGGGACAGATACGCAGTATTTT. Translated, it gives CASSLSLAAGTDTQYF. This chain uses TRBV7-2 with TRBJ2-3; the D gene is possibly TRBD2 (6 bases). V lost 5 bases to trimming and J lost 3 bases, with 18 bases between them. Germline V gene data show CDR1 as SGHTA and CDR2 as FQGNSA. There are 16 residues in the CDR3.

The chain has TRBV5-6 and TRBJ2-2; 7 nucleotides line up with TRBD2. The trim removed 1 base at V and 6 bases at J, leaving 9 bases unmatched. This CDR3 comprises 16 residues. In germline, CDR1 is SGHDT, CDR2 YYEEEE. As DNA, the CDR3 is TGTGCCAGCAGCTTGATGACTAGCCCCCTCGCCGGGGAGCTGTTTTTT. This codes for CASSLMTSPLAGELFF.